This T cell receptor (beta chain) stems from a study of T cell repertoires in cytomegalovirus infection. Study-wide background: A matching HLA type, together with CMV infection, was signaled by public TCR beta signatures.

This clonotype was found a few times. The antigen is undetermined. Study findings and constraints: The ex vivo response was dominated by HLA-C-restricted CMV-specific TCR beta clonotypes. There were carriers of CMV plus the relevant HLA, and cumulative public TCR beta family frequency identified them.

TCRdb re-called the reads through MiXCR, storing one row per CDR3 protein. Of roughly 310,000 distinct CDR3 sequences in the sample, about a sixth were seen once. The receptor was isolated from a human donor in good health (CMV status not recorded). Some clones in this sample may be carry-over from other donors' samples. The sequenced sample consisted of PBMCs.

CDR3 sequence (DNA): TGCAGTGCGAACGACAGGGAAGCCACCAAAAACATTCAGTACTTC. Translated: CSANDREATKNIQYF. The rearrangement uses TRBV20-1 and TRBJ2-4; the match to TRBD1 covers 7 bases. Germline V gene data show CDR1 as DFQATT and CDR2 as SNEGSKA (reference sequence). V shed 6 bases and J 2 bases; nucleotides not matched to a gene: 10. CDR3 length: 15 residues.